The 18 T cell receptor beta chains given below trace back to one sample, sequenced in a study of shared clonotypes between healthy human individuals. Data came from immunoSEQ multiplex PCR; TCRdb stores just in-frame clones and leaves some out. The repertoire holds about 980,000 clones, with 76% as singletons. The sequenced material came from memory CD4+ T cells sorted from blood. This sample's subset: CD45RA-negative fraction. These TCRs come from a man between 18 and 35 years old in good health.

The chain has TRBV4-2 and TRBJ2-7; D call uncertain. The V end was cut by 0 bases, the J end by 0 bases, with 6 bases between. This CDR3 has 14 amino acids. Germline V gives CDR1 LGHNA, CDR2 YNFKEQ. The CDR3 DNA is TGTGCCAGCAGCCAAGAATCGGGCTCCTACGAGCAGTACTTC. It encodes CASSQESGSYEQYF.

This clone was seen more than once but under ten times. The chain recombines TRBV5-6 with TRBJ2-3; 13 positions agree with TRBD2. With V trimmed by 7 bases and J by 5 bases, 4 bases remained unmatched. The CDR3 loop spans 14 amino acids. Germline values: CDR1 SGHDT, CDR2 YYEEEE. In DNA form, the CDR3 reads TGTGCCAGCGAACGGACTAGCGGGAGAGATACGCAGTATTTT. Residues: CASERTSGRDTQYF.

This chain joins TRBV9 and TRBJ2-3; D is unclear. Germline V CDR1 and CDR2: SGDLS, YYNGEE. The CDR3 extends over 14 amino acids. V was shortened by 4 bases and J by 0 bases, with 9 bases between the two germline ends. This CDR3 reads CASSLAASTDTQYF. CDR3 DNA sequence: TGTGCCAGCAGCCTGGCAGCTAGCACAGATACGCAGTATTTT.

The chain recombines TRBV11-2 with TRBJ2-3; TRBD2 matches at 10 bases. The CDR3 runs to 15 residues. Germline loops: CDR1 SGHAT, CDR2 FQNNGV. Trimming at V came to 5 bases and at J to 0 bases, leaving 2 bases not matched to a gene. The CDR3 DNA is TGTGCCAGCAGCCGGACTAGCGGAAGCACAGATACGCAGTATTTT. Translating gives CASSRTSGSTDTQYF. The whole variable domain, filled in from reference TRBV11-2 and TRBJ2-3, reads EAGVAQSPRYKIIEKRQSVAFWCNPISGHATLYWYQQILGQGPKLLIQFQNNGVVDDSQLPKDRFSAERLKGVDSTLKIQPAKLEDSAVYLCASSRTSGSTDTQYFGPGTRLTVL.

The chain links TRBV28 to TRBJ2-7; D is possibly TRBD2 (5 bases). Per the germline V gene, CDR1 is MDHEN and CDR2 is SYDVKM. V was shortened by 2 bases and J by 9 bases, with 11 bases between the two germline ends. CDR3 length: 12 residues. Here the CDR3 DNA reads TGTGCCAGCAGTTTAGACACCCGGGGGCAGTACTTC. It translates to CASSLDTRGQYF.

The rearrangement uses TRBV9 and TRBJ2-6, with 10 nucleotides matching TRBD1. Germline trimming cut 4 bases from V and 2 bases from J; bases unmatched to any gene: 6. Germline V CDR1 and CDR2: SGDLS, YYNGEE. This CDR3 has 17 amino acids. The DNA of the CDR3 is TGTGCCAGCAGCCGACAGGGGGCGCCTCCTGGGGCCAACGTCCTGACTTTC. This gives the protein CASSRQGAPPGANVLTF.

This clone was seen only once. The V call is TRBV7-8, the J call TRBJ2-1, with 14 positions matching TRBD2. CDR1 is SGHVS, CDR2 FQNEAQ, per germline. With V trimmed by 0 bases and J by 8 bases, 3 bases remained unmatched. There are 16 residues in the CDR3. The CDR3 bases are TGTGCCAGCAGCTTAGCGGGACTAGCGGGAGTCTATGAGCAGTTCTTC. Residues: CASSLAGLAGVYEQFF.

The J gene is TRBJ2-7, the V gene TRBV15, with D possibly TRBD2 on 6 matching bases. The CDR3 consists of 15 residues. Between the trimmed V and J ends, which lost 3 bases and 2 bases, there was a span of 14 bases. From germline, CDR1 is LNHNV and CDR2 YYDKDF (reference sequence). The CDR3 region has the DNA TGTGCCACCAGCAGGCGGGACGGCAGGCCCTACGAGCAGTACTTC. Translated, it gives CATSRRDGRPYEQYF. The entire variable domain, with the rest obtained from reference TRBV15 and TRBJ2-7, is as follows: DAMVIQNPRYQVTQFGKPVTLSCSQTLNHNVMYWYQQKSSQAPKLLFHYYDKDFNNEADTPDNFQSRRPNTSFCFLDIRSPGLGDTAMYLCATSRRDGRPYEQYFGPGTRLTVT.

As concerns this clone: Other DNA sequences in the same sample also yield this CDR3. The CDR3 DNA follows: TGTGCCAGCTCACCCCGCGGTCAAGAGACCCAGTACTTC. It yields the protein CASSPRGQETQYF. This chain joins TRBV18 and TRBJ2-5; no reliable D call. Looked up from germline, CDR1 is KGHSH and CDR2 is LQKENI. Trimming pared 3 bases from V and 2 bases from J, leaving 7 bases between. The CDR3 spans 13 residues. Full variable domain (remainder filled in from reference TRBV18 and TRBJ2-5): NAGVMQNPRHLVRRRGQEARLRCSPMKGHSHVYWYRQLPEEGLKFMVYLQKENIIDESGMPKERFSAEFPKEGPSILRIQQVVRGDSAAYFCASSPRGQETQYFGPGTRLLVL.

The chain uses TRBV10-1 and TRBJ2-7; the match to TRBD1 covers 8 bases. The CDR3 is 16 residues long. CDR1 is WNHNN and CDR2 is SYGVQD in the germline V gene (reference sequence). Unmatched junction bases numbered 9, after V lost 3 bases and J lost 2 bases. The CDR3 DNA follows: TGCGCCAGCAGTGACAATCCGTGGACAGGGACCTACGAGCAGTACTTC. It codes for CASSDNPWTGTYEQYF.

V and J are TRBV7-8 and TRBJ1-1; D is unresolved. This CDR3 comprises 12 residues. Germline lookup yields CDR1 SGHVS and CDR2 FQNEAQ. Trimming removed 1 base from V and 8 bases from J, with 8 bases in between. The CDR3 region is CASSLVVGEAFF. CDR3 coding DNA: TGTGCCAGCAGCTTAGTTGTTGGCGAAGCTTTCTTT.

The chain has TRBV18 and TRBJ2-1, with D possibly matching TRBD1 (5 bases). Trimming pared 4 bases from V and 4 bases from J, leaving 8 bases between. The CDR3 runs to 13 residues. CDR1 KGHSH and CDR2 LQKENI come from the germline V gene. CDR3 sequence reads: CASSRGPYNEQFF. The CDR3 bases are TGTGCCAGCTCACGGGGCCCGTACAATGAGCAGTTCTTC.

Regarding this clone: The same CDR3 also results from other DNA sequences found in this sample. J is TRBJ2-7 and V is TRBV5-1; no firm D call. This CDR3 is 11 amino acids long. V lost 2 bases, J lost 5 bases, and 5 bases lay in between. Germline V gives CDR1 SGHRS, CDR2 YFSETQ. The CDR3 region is CASSFGNEQYF. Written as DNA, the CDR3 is TGCGCCAGCAGCTTCGGAAACGAGCAGTACTTC.

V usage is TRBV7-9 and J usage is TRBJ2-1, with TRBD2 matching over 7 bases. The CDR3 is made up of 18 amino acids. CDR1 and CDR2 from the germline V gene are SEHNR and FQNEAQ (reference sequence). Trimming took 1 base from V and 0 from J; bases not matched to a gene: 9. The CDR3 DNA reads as TGTGCCAGCAGCTTAGTTTTCGCTAGCGGTAGCTCCTACAATGAGCAGTTCTTC. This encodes CASSLVFASGSSYNEQFF.

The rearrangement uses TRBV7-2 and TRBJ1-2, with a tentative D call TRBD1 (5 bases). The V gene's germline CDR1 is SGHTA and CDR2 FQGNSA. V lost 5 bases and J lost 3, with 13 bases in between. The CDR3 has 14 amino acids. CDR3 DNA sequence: TGTGCCAGCAGCAAACGGGGGACCGACTATGGCTACACCTTC. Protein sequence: CASSKRGTDYGYTF.

The CDR3 sequence is CASSMDRDSTDTQYF. CDR3 coding DNA: TGTGCCAGTAGTATGGACAGGGATAGCACAGATACGCAGTATTTT. This chain joins TRBV19 and TRBJ2-3; 8 bases are a match to TRBD1. This CDR3 has 15 residues. After removal of 3 bases from V and 0 bases from J, the junction contained 2 bases not matched to a gene. Per germline, CDR1 LNHDA and CDR2 SQIVND (reference sequence).

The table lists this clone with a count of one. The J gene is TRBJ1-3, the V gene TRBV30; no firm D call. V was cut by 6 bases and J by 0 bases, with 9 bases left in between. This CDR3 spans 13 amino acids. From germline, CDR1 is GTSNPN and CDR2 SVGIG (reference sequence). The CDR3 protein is CACRQSSGNTIYF. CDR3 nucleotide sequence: TGTGCCTGCCGCCAGTCCTCTGGAAACACCATATATTTT.

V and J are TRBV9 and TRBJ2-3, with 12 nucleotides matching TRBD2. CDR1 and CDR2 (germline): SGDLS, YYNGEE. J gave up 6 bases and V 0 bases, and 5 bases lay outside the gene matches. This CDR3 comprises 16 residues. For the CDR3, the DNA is TGTGCCAGCAGCGTAGTGGCTAGCGGGAGGGCCGATACGCAGTATTTT. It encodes CASSVVASGRADTQYF.